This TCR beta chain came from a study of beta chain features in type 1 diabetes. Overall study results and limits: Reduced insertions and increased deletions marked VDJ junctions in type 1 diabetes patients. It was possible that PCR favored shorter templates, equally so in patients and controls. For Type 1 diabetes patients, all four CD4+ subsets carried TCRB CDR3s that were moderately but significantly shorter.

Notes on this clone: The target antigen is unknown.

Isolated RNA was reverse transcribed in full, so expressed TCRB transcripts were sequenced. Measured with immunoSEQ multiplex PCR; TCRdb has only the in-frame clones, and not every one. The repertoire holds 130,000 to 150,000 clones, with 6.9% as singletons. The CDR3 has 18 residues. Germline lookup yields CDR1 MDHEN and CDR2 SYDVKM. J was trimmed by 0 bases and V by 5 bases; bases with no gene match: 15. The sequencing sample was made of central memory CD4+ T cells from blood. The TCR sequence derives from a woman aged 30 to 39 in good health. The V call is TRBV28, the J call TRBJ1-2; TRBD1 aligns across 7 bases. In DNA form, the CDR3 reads TGTGCCAGCAGTCCCCCGAATTTCCAGGGGGGACCTAACTATGGCTACACCTTC. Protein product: CASSPPNFQGGPNYGYTF.